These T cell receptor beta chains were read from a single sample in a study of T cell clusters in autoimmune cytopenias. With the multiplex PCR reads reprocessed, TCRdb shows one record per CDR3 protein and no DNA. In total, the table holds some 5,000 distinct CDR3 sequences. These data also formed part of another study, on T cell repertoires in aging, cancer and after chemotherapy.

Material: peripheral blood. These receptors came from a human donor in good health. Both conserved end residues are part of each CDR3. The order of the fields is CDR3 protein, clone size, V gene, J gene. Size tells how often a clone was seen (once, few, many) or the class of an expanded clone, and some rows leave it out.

CDR3 protein: CASSIDRGGDGYTF; clone size: medium-sized; V gene: TRBV5-4; J gene: TRBJ1-2
CDR3 protein: CASSPPSRGQNEQFF; clone size: medium-sized; V gene: TRBV18; J gene: TRBJ2-1
CDR3 protein: CASSLGGTSGGAFNEQFF; clone size: -; V gene: TRBV5-4; J gene: TRBJ2-1
CDR3 protein: CASSSKMGHSSYEQYF; clone size: -; V gene: TRBV28; J gene: TRBJ2-7
CDR3 protein: CASSFGQGISGLSYEQYF; clone size: -; V gene: TRBV7-9; J gene: TRBJ2-7
CDR3 protein: CASSLAPGANYGYTF; clone size: medium-sized; V gene: TRBV5-6; J gene: TRBJ1-2
CDR3 protein: CASSPHPGEGTGELFF; clone size: medium-sized; V gene: TRBV6-6; J gene: TRBJ2-2
CDR3 protein: CASSESGGATDTQYF; clone size: -; V gene: TRBV6-4; J gene: TRBJ2-3
CDR3 protein: CASSLTAGGTDTQYF; clone size: -; V gene: TRBV7-9; J gene: TRBJ2-3
CDR3 protein: CASSIRTGKNTEAFF; clone size: medium-sized; V gene: TRBV12-3/TRBV12-4; J gene: TRBJ1-1
CDR3 protein: CASSLGHQNTEAFF; clone size: -; V gene: TRBV7-6; J gene: TRBJ1-1